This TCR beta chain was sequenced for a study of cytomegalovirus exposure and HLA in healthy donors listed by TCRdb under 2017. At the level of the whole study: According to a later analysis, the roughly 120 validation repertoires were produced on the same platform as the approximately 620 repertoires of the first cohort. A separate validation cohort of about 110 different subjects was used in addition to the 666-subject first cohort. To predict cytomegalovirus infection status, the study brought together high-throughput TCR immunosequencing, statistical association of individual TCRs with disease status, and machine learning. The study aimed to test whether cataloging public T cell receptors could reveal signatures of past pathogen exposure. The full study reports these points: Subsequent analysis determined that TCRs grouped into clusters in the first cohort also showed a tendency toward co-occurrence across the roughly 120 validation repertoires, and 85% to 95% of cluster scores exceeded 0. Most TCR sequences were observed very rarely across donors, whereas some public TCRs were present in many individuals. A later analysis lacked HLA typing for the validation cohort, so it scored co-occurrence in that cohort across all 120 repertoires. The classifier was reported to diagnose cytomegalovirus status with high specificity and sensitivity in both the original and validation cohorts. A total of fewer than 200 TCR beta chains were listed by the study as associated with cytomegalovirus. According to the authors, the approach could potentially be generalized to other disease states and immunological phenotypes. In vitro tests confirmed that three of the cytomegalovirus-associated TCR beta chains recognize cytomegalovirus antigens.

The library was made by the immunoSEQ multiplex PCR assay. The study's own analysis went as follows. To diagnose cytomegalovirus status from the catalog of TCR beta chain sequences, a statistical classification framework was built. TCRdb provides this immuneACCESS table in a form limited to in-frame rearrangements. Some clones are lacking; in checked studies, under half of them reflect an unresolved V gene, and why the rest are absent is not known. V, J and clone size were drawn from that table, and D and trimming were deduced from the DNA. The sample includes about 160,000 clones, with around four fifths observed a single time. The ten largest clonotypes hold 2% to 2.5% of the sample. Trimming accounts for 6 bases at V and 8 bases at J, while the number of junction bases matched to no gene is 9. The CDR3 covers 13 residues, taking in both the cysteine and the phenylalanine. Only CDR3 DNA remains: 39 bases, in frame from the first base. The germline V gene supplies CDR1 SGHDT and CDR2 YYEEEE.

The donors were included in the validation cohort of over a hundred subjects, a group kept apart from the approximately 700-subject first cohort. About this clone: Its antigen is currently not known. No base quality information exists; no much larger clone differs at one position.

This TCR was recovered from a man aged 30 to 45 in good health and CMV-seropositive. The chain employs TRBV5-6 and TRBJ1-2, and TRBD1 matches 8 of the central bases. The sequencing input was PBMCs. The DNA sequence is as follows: TGTGCCAGCACCACAGGGGGGGCATTGGGCTACACCTTC. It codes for CASTTGGALGYTF.